The clone carrying this T cell receptor (beta chain) was counted once. This table comes from immunoSEQ multiplex PCR, and its TCRdb copy is limited to in-frame clones, with some not included. The table records a few hundred thousand clones, about 90% of them present only once. The CDR3 has 16 amino acids. V gave up 4 bases and J gave up 3 bases; unmatched junction bases: 11. Per germline, CDR1 MNHEY and CDR2 SMNVEV (reference sequence). Patients in Seattle were enrolled during active infection, then followed longitudinally. This specimen belongs to a study of blood T cell repertoires in COVID-19. Overall study: Samples of COVID-19 (acute and convalescent) were obtained from the United States, Italy and Spain. Sample material is recorded as cDNA or gDNA derived from T cells, B-cell-depleted T cells, or PBMCs.

The genes are TRBV27 and TRBJ1-2; the match to TRBD1 covers 7 bases. Material: peripheral blood. This TCR was sampled from a man aged 18 to 29 with COVID-19, enrolled during active disease. The CDR3 region has the DNA TGTGCCAGCAGTTCGGGACGATCCGGGACAGACTATGGCTACACCTTC. Amino acids: CASSSGRSGTDYGYTF.